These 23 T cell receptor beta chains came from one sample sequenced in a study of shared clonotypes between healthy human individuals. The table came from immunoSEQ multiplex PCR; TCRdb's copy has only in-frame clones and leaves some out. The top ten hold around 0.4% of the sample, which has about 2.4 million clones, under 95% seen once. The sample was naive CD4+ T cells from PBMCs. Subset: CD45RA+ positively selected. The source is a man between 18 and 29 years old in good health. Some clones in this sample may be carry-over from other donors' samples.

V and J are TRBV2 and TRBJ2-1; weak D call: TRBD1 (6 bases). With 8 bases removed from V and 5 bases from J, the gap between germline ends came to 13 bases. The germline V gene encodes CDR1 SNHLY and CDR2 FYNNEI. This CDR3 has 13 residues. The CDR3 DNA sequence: TGTGCCAGCCTCAGACAGGAACACAATGAGCAGTTCTTC. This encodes CASLRQEHNEQFF.

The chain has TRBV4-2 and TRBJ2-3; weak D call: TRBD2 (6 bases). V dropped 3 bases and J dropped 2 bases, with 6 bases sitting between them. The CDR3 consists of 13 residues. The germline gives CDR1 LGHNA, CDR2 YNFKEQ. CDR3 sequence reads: CASSQGLTDTQYF. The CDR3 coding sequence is TGTGCCAGCAGCCAGGGACTCACAGATACGCAGTATTTT.

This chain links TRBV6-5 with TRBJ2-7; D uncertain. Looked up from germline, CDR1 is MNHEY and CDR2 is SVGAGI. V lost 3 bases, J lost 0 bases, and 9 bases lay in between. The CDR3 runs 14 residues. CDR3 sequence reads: CASSYFRFSYEQYF. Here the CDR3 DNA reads TGTGCCAGCAGTTATTTCAGATTCTCCTACGAGCAGTACTTC.

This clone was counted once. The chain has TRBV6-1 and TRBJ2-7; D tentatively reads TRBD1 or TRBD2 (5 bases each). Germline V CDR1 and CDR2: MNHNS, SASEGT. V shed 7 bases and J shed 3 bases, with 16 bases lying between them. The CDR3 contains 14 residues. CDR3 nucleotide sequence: TGTGCCAGCATTAAGGGACCCATTGGCTACGAGCAGTACTTC. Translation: CASIKGPIGYEQYF.

The CDR3 DNA reads TGCGCCAGCAGGGAGCAGGGGAACACTGAAGCTTTCTTT. Amino acids: CASREQGNTEAFF. This chain joins TRBV5-1 and TRBJ1-1; perhaps TRBD1 as D (5 bases). This CDR3 has 13 residues. Germline V gene data show CDR1 as SGHRS and CDR2 as YFSETQ. V shed 5 bases and J shed 1 base, with 9 bases lying between them.

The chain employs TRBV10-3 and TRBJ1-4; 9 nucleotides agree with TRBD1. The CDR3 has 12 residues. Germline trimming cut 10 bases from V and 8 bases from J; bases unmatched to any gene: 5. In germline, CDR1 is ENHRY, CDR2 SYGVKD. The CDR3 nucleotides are TGTGCCACCCGGGACAGGGACGAAAAACTGTTTTTT. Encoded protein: CATRDRDEKLFF.

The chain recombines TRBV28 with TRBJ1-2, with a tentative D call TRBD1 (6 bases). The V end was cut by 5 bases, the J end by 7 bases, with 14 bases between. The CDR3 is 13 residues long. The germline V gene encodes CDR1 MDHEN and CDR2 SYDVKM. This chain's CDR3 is CASSTQQGFGYTF. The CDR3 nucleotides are TGTGCCAGCAGTACCCAACAGGGCTTTGGCTACACCTTC.

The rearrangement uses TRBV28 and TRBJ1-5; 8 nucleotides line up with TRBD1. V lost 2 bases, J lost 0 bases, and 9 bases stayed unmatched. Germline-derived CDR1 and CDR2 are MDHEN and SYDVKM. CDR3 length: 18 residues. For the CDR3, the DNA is TGTGCCAGCAGTTTAACCCGGACAGGGAGATATAGCAATCAGCCCCAGCATTTT. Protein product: CASSLTRTGRYSNQPQHF.

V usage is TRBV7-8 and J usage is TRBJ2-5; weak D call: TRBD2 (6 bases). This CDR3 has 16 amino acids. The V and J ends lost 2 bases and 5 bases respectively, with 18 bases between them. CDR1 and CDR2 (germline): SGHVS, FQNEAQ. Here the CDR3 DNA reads TGTGCCAGCAGCTTACTCCGCGGGACTGCCGGCGAGACCCAGTACTTC. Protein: CASSLLRGTAGETQYF. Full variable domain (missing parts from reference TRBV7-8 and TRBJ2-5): GAGVSQSPRYKVAKRGQDVALRCDPISGHVSLFWYQQALGQGPEFLTYFQNEAQLDKSGLPSDRFFAERPEGSVSTLKIQRTQQEDSAVYLCASSLLRGTAGETQYFGPGTRLLVL.

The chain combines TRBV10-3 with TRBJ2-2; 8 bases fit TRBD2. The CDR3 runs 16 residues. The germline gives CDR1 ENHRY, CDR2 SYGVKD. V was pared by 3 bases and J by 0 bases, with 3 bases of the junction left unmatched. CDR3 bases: TGTGCCATCAGTGACATAGCGGGACCGAACACCGGGGAGCTGTTTTTT. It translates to CAISDIAGPNTGELFF.

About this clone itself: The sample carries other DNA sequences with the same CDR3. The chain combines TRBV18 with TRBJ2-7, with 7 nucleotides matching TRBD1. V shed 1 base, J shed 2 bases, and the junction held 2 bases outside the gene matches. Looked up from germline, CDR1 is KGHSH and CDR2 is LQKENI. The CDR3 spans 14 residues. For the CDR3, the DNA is TGTGCCAGCTCACCACGGACAGGAGCCTACGAGCAGTACTTC. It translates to CASSPRTGAYEQYF.

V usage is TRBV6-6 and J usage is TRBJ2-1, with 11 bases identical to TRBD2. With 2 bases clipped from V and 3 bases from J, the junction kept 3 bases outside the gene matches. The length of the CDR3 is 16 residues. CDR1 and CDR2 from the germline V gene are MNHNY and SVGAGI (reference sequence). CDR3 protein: CASSYGLAGGYNEQFF. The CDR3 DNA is TGTGCCAGCAGTTACGGGCTAGCGGGGGGCTACAATGAGCAGTTCTTC.

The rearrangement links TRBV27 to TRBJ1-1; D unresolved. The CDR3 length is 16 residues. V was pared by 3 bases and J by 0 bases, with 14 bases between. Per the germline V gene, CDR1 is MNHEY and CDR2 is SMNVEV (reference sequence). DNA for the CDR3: TGTGCCAGCAGTTTTCGGCGAGACCTAATGAACACTGAAGCTTTCTTT. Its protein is CASSFRRDLMNTEAFF.

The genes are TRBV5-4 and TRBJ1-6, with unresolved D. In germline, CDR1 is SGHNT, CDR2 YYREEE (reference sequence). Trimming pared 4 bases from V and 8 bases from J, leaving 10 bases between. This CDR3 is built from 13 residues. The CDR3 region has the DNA TGTGCCAGCAGCATTGGCGGTGATTCACCCCTCCACTTT. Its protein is CASSIGGDSPLHF.

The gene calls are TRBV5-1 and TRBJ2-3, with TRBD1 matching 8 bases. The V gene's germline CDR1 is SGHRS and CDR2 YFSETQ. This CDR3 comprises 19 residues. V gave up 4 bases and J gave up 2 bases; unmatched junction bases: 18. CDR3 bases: TGCGCCAGCAGCCATTCGGCCCGGGACAGGCCCTGGGACACAGATACGCAGTATTTT. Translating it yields CASSHSARDRPWDTDTQYF.

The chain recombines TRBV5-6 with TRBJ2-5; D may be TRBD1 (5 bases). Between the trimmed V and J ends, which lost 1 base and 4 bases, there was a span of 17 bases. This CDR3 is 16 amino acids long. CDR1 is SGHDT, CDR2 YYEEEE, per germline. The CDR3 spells CASSLFAPQGGETQYF. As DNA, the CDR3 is TGTGCCAGCAGCTTGTTCGCCCCCCAGGGTGGAGAGACCCAGTACTTC.

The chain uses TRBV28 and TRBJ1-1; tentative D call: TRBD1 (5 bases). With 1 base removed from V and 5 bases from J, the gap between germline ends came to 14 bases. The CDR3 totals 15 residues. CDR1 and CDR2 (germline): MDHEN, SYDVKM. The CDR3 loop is CASSLYQGRRTEAFF. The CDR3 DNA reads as TGTGCCAGCAGTTTATACCAGGGTCGTAGGACTGAAGCTTTCTTT.

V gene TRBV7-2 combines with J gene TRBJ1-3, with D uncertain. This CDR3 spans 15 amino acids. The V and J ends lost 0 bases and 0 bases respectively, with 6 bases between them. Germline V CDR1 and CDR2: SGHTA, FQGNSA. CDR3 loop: CASSLALSSGNTIYF. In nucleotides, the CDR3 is TGTGCCAGCAGCTTAGCCCTAAGCTCTGGAAACACCATATATTTT.

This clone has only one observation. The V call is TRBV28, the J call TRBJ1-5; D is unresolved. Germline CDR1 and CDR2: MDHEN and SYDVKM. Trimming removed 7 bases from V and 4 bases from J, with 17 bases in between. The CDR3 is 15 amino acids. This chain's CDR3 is CASTSPGDPNQPQHF. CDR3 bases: TGTGCCAGCACCTCCCCGGGAGACCCGAATCAGCCCCAGCATTTT.

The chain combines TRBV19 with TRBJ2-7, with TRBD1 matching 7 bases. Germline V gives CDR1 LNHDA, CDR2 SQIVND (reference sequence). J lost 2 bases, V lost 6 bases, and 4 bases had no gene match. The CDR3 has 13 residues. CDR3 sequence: CASRETGTYEQYF. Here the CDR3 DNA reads TGTGCCAGTAGGGAGACAGGGACCTACGAGCAGTACTTC.

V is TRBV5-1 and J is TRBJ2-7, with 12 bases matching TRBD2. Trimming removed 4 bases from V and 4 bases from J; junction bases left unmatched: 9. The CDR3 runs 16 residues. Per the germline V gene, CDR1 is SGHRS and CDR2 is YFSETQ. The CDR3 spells CASSLPTSGSLYEQYF. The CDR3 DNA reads TGCGCCAGCAGCCTACCGACTAGCGGGAGCTTATACGAGCAGTACTTC. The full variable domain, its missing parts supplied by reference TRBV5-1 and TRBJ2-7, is KAGVTQTPRYLIKTRGQQVTLSCSPISGHRSVSWYQQTPGQGLQFLFEYFSETQRNKGNFPGRFSGRQFSNSRSEMNVSTLELGDSALYLCASSLPTSGSLYEQYFGPGTRLTVT.

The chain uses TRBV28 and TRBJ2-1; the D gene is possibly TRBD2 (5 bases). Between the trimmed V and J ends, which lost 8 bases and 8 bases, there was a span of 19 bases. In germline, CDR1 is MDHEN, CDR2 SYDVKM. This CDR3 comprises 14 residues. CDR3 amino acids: CASYRRLPSDEQFF. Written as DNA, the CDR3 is TGTGCCAGCTATAGGAGGCTCCCCAGCGATGAGCAGTTCTTC.

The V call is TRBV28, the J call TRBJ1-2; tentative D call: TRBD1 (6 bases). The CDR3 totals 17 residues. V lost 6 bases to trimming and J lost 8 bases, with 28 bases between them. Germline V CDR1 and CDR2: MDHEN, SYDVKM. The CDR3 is CASSPLIVAGADGGYTF. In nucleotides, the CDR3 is TGTGCCAGCAGCCCCTTAATCGTGGCGGGGGCCGATGGAGGCTACACCTTC.